This T cell receptor beta chain was retrieved from a study of blood T cell repertoires in COVID-19. For the study at large: Sources were T cells, B-cell-depleted T cells, or PBMCs; the material itself was cDNA or gDNA.

Some clones are missing from TCRdb's copy, which holds only in-frame ones; the method was immunoSEQ multiplex PCR. The sample carries 200,000 to 250,000 clones, 88% recorded once. V was shortened by 4 bases and J by 3 bases, with 4 bases between the two germline ends. The CDR3 totals 11 residues. In germline, CDR1 is MNHEY, CDR2 SMNVEV (reference sequence). This receptor was identified in a woman in her 30s who had recovered from COVID-19. The chain links TRBV27 to TRBJ2-7; D is uncertain. The specimen sequenced was PBMCs or T cells enriched from blood (not recorded which). CDR3 coding DNA: TGTGCCAGCAGTTCCTTCTACGAGCAGTACTTC. Residues: CASSSFYEQYF.